A single sample is the source of the 21 T cell receptor beta chains below, sequenced in a study of shared clonotypes between healthy human individuals. TCRdb keeps only in-frame clones here, not all; method: immunoSEQ multiplex PCR. The data show 2 million to 2.5 million clones, approximately 95% seen once. The sequenced material came from naive CD4+ T cells from PBMCs. The subset was: CD45RA+ positively selected. The source of these receptors is a man aged 18 to 30 in good health. Some clones in this sample may be carry-over from other donors' samples.

The chain has TRBV11-2 and TRBJ2-7; tentatively, D is TRBD2 (6 bases). Deletions cut 6 bases from V and 3 bases from J, with 12 bases between. CDR1 is SGHAT and CDR2 is FQNNGV in the germline V gene. This CDR3 is built from 13 residues. The CDR3 DNA reads as TGTGCCAGCAGGAGGGGACTCTACTACGAGCAGTACTTC. Encoded protein: CASRRGLYYEQYF.

DNA for the CDR3: TGTGCCAGCAGCTTGGCTATCGGTCTGGGGGGTTCGCACTACGAGCAGTACTTC. As protein: CASSLAIGLGGSHYEQYF. This chain uses TRBV5-4 with TRBJ2-7; tentatively, D is TRBD2 (6 bases). The CDR3 extends over 18 amino acids. Germline V lookup: CDR1 SGHNT, CDR2 YYREEE (reference sequence). V lost 0 bases and J 3 bases, leaving 22 bases between the germline ends. Together with reference TRBV5-4 and TRBJ2-7, the CDR3 gives the full variable domain: ETGVTQSPTHLIKTRGQQVTLRCSSQSGHNTVSWYQQALGQGPQFIFQYYREEENGRGNFPPRFSGLQFPNYSSELNVNALELDDSALYLCASSLAIGLGGSHYEQYFGPGTRLTVT.

The chain couples TRBV5-1 to TRBJ2-5; possibly TRBD2 for D (5 bases). The CDR3 is 15 amino acids. The V end was cut by 0 bases, the J end by 5 bases, with 14 bases between. Germline lookup yields CDR1 SGHRS and CDR2 YFSETQ. The CDR3 DNA is TGCGCCAGCAGCTTGGCCGGCATACTAGAGGAGACCCAGTACTTC. It specifies CASSLAGILEETQYF.

V and J are TRBV6-5 and TRBJ2-2; D is possibly TRBD2 (6 bases). V gave up 6 bases and J gave up 1 base, with 12 bases separating them. Germline lookup yields CDR1 MNHEY and CDR2 SVGAGI. This CDR3 has 15 residues. For the CDR3, the DNA is TGTGCCAGCAGCCGTAAGCGGGTGAACACCGGGGAGCTGTTTTTT. Its protein product is CASSRKRVNTGELFF.

This clone has only one observation. V and J are TRBV27 and TRBJ2-5, with 7 bases identical to TRBD2. This CDR3 contains 16 residues. Trimming took 8 bases from V and 1 from J; bases not matched to a gene: 13. The V gene's germline CDR1 is MNHEY and CDR2 SMNVEV (reference sequence). CDR3 region: CASHMAPRLAQETQYF. The CDR3 nucleotides read TGTGCCAGCCATATGGCCCCGCGACTAGCCCAAGAGACCCAGTACTTC.

The chain is built from TRBV5-1 and TRBJ2-1; 13 bases align to TRBD2. The V and J ends lost 0 bases and 8 bases, in that order; junction bases with no gene match: 5. The CDR3 length is 16 residues. Germline CDR1 SGHRS, CDR2 YFSETQ. This CDR3 is CASSLEGLAGVHEQFF. The CDR3 DNA follows: TGCGCCAGCAGCTTGGAAGGACTAGCGGGAGTGCATGAGCAGTTCTTC.

The chain is built from TRBV19 and TRBJ1-1; 12 bases line up with TRBD1. This CDR3 has 17 residues. Trimming took 6 bases from V and 8 from J; bases not matched to a gene: 16. Per the germline V gene, CDR1 is LNHDA and CDR2 is SQIVND (reference sequence). CDR3 loop: CASRHERPGQGAYEAFF. The CDR3 region has the DNA TGTGCCAGTAGACATGAACGGCCGGGACAGGGGGCTTACGAAGCTTTCTTT. Using reference TRBV19 and TRBJ1-1 for the parts outside the CDR3, the full variable domain is DGGITQSPKYLFRKEGQNVTLSCEQNLNHDAMYWYRQDPGQGLRLIYYSQIVNDFQKGDIAEGYSVSREKKESFPLTVTSAQKNPTAFYLCASRHERPGQGAYEAFFGQGTRLTVV.

The DNA of the CDR3 is TGTGCCAGCAGCTTCTCCGGGGGCGCATTAGAGACCCAGTACTTC. It is translated as CASSFSGGALETQYF. The rearrangement links TRBV9 to TRBJ2-5; D could derive from TRBD1 or TRBD2 (6 bases each). The germline gives CDR1 SGDLS, CDR2 YYNGEE. The CDR3 is 15 residues long. V lost 4 bases and J lost 4, with 17 bases in between.

The J gene is TRBJ2-3, the V gene TRBV5-1, with D perhaps TRBD1 (6 bases). With 2 bases removed from V and 3 bases from J, the gap between germline ends came to 16 bases. CDR3 length: 16 residues. Germline-derived CDR1 and CDR2 are SGHRS and YFSETQ. CDR3 sequence (DNA): TGCGCCAGCAGCTTCTCACGCAGGGGCGAAACAGATACGCAGTATTTT. This sequence encodes CASSFSRRGETDTQYF.

J is TRBJ1-4 and V is TRBV5-1, with 7 positions matching TRBD1. The CDR3 length is 14 residues. Germline CDR1 SGHRS, CDR2 YFSETQ. V trimming: 2 bases; J trimming: 5 bases; junction bases outside the gene matches: 3. CDR3 loop: CASSFGTVNEKLFF. The CDR3 DNA follows: TGCGCCAGCAGCTTCGGGACAGTGAATGAAAAACTGTTTTTT.

The table lists this clone with a count of one. This CDR3 reads CASSSLVQRQAQETQYF. The CDR3 nucleotides are TGTGCCAGCAGCTCACTCGTCCAGCGGCAAGCTCAAGAGACCCAGTACTTC. This rearrangement joins TRBV27 to TRBJ2-5, with TRBD2 as a possible D gene (5 bases). Deletions cut 6 bases from V and 2 bases from J, with 22 bases between. This CDR3 is built from 17 residues. Germline V gives CDR1 MNHEY, CDR2 SMNVEV (reference sequence).

The V gene is TRBV15, the J gene TRBJ2-5; the match to TRBD2 covers 7 bases. J gave up 4 bases and V 3 bases, and 8 bases lay outside the gene matches. CDR1 is LNHNV, CDR2 YYDKDF, per germline (reference sequence). This CDR3 spans 15 amino acids. CDR3 region: CATSSLLTSPETQYF. The CDR3 coding sequence is TGTGCCACCAGCAGTTTGCTGACTAGCCCAGAGACCCAGTACTTC.

V usage is TRBV11-1 and J usage is TRBJ2-1, with TRBD2 matching over 10 bases. With 9 bases clipped from V and 1 base from J, the junction kept 12 bases outside the gene matches. Germline V gene sequence: CDR1 SGHAT, CDR2 FQDESV (reference sequence). The CDR3 sequence is 17 residues long. In nucleotides, the CDR3 is TGTGCCAGTCTTAGCGGGAGGTTTGGTAGTTCCTACAATGAGCAGTTCTTC. Translating gives CASLSGRFGSSYNEQFF.

V gene TRBV4-3 combines with J gene TRBJ2-2; D might be TRBD1 or TRBD2, each matching 5 bases. V was clipped by 0 bases and J by 5 bases, with 7 bases between them. Germline CDR1 is LGHNA and CDR2 is YSLEER. This CDR3 comprises 14 residues. CDR3 residues: CASSQEWGTGELFF. The CDR3, as DNA: TGCGCCAGCAGCCAAGAGTGGGGGACCGGGGAGCTGTTTTTT.

The rearrangement uses TRBV4-2 and TRBJ2-3, with 11 bases matching TRBD2. Germline V gives CDR1 LGHNA, CDR2 YNFKEQ. V shed 3 bases, J shed 2 bases, and the junction held 13 bases outside the gene matches. The CDR3 totals 19 residues. The CDR3 loop reads CASSHGGSSGRSDTDTQYF. The CDR3 coding sequence is TGTGCCAGCAGCCATGGTGGGTCTAGCGGGAGGAGTGACACAGATACGCAGTATTTT.

The chain couples TRBV7-3 to TRBJ2-3; tentatively, D is TRBD2 (6 bases). Germline V gives CDR1 SGHTA, CDR2 FQGTGA. The CDR3 covers 15 residues. V was pared by 5 bases and J by 4 bases, with 16 bases between. The CDR3 here is CASSVRGSRADTQYF. CDR3 sequence (DNA): TGTGCCAGCAGCGTCCGGGGGAGTCGGGCAGATACGCAGTATTTT.

The J gene is TRBJ2-1, the V gene TRBV7-2; a possible D gene is TRBD1 (5 bases). The V gene's germline CDR1 is SGHTA and CDR2 FQGNSA. This CDR3 has 15 amino acids. Trimming stripped 0 bases from V and 2 bases from J, with 8 bases between. In DNA, the CDR3 is TGTGCCAGCAGCTTAGCGGGGCAGACCTACAATGAGCAGTTCTTC. Residues: CASSLAGQTYNEQFF.

Here the CDR3 DNA reads TGTGCCAGCAGCACAGGGAAATCTGGGGCCAACGTCCTGACTTTC. This codes for CASSTGKSGANVLTF. The chain carries TRBV7-9 and TRBJ2-6, with D possibly matching TRBD1 (6 bases). The V end was cut by 5 bases, the J end by 1 base, with 9 bases between. This CDR3 spans 15 amino acids. Germline CDR1 and CDR2: SEHNR and FQNEAQ (reference sequence).

V gene TRBV19 combines with J gene TRBJ1-5; no definite D call. Per germline, CDR1 LNHDA and CDR2 SQIVND (reference sequence). This CDR3 has 14 amino acids. Trimming cost V 7 bases and J 1 base, with 11 bases left between them. As DNA, the CDR3 is TGTGCCAGTAAGGTAGGGAGAAGCAATCAGCCCCAGCATTTT. This translates into CASKVGRSNQPQHF.

The V gene is TRBV29-1, the J gene TRBJ2-2, with 8 bases identical to TRBD2. Germline CDR1 SQVTM, CDR2 ANQGSEA. CDR3 length: 17 amino acids. V lost 7 bases, J lost 4 bases, and 17 bases stayed unmatched. The CDR3, as DNA: TGCAGCGCCTCCAACTCGAAAGCGGGAGATAGCACCGGGGAGCTGTTTTTT. Protein sequence: CSASNSKAGDSTGELFF.

The chain recombines TRBV5-4 with TRBJ2-7; D possibly corresponds to TRBD2 (6 bases). This CDR3 is built from 15 residues. Trimming stripped 4 bases from V and 4 bases from J, with 18 bases between. Germline values: CDR1 SGHNT, CDR2 YYREEE (reference sequence). CDR3 DNA sequence: TGTGCCAGCAGCCAGATTTCGGGAGACTTTTACGAGCAGTACTTC. Amino acid sequence: CASSQISGDFYEQYF.